The text below deals with one T cell receptor beta chain. Sequencing used immunoSEQ multiplex PCR; TCRdb keeps in-frame clones, though not all of them. The sample carries 170,000 or so clones, 90% recorded once. V lost 6 bases and J 0 bases, leaving 11 bases between the germline ends. There are 14 residues in the CDR3. Germline lookup yields CDR1 MDHEN and CDR2 SYDVKM. The entry originates in a study of control samples from healthy donors and cancer patients. This receptor was identified in a woman in her forties or fifties in good health. The chain carries TRBV28 and TRBJ1-1, with D unclear. Sequencing used blood. In DNA form, the CDR3 reads TGTGCCAGCAGCCCTCCTACACTGAACACTGAAGCTTTCTTT. Amino acid sequence: CASSPPTLNTEAFF.